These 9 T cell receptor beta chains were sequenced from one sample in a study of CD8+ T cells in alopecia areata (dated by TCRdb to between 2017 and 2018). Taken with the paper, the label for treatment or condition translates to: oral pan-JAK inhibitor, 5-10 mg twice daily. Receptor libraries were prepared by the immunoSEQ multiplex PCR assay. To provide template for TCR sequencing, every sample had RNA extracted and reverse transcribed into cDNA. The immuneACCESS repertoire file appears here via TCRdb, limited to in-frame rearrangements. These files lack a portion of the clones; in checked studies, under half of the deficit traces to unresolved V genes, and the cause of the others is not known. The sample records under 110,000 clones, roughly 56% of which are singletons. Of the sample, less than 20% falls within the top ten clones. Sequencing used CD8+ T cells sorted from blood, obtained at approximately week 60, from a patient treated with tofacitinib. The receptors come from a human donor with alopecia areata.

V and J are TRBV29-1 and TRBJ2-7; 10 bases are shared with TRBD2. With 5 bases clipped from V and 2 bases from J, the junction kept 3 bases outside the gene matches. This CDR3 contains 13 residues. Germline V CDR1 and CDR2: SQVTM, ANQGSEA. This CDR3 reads CSVIAGGTYEQYF. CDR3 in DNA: TGCAGCGTTATAGCGGGGGGCACCTACGAGCAGTACTTC.

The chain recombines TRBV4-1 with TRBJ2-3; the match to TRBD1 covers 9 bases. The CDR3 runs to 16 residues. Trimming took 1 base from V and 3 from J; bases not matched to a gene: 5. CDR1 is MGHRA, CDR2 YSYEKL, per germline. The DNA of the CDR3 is TGCGCCAGCAGCCAAGTACCGGGACAGGGTACAGATACGCAGTATTTT. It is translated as CASSQVPGQGTDTQYF.

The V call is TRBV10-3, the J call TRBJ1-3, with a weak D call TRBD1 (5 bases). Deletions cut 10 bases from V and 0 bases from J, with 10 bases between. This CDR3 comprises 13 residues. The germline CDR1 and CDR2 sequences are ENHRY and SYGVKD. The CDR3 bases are TGTGCCACCCTGGGGGACTCTGGAAACACCATATATTTT. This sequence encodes CATLGDSGNTIYF.

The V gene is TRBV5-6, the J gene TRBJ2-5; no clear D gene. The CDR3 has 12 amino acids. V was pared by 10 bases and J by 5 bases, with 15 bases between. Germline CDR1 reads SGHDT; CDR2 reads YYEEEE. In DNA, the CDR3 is TGTGCCTGCTCGCCCCGATTGGAGACCCAGTACTTC. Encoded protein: CACSPRLETQYF.

The CDR3 DNA follows: TGTGCCAGCAGCGAACAGGGAATGGAAGAGACCCAGTACTTC. Protein sequence: CASSEQGMEETQYF. This chain joins TRBV9 and TRBJ2-5; possibly TRBD1 for D (6 bases). The germline gives CDR1 SGDLS, CDR2 YYNGEE. Between the trimmed V and J ends, which lost 3 bases and 3 bases, there was a span of 12 bases. This CDR3 has 14 amino acids.

Written as DNA, the CDR3 is TGCGCCAGCAGCCAACCGAGAGGGGCTTGGAATGGCTACACCTTC. Its translation: CASSQPRGAWNGYTF. The chain is built from TRBV4-1 and TRBJ1-2, with D perhaps TRBD1 (5 bases). Per the germline V gene, CDR1 is MGHRA and CDR2 is YSYEKL. V was clipped by 2 bases and J by 6 bases, with 16 bases between them. This CDR3 has 15 residues.

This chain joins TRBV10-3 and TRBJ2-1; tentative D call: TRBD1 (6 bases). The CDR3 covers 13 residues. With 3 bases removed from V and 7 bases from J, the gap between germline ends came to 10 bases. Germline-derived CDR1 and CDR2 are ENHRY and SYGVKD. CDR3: CAISETQGNEQFF. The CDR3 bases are TGTGCCATCAGTGAAACACAGGGAAATGAGCAGTTCTTC.

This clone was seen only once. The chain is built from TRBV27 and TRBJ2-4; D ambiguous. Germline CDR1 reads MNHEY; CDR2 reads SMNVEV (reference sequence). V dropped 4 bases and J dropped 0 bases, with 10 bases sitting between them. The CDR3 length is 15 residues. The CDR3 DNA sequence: TGTGCCAGCAGTTCCCTGGGTAGAGCCAAAAACATTCAGTACTTC. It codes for CASSSLGRAKNIQYF.

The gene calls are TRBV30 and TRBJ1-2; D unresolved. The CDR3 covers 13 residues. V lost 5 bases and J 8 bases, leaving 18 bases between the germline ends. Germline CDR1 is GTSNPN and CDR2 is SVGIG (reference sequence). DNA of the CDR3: TGTGCCTGGCTACCTCCGCGGGGTCCAGGCTACACCTTC. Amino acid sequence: CAWLPPRGPGYTF.